This is a list of T cell receptor beta chains from one sample in a study of blood T cell repertoires in COVID-19. Assay used: immunoSEQ multiplex PCR; TCRdb lists only in-frame clones, some missing. Of just over 350,000 clones in the sample, 70% to 90% were seen once. The specimen sequenced was peripheral blood. These receptors all stem from a woman aged 55-69 years with COVID-19, enrolled during active disease. CDR3s include the opening cysteine and the closing phenylalanine or tryptophan. The D gene is left open where the match is weak. Part of the rows lack a size; the others show once, few, many or a class for expanded clones.

cdr3_nt cdr3_aa j_call clone_size v_call d_call
TGCGCCAGCAGCTTCTCCGGGAACACTGAAGCTTTCTTT CASSFSGNTEAFF TRBJ1-1 NA TRBV5-1 NA
TGTGCCAGCAGTTACCAACAGGGCCTTTCTGGAAACACCATATATTTT CASSYQQGLSGNTIYF TRBJ1-3 NA TRBV6-5 NA
TGTGCCAGCAGTCATGGGGCGGGGGGCACAGATACGCAGTATTTT CASSHGAGGTDTQYF TRBJ2-3 NA TRBV13 TRBD2
TGTGCCATCAGGAAAACGCAGGGTGAAGCTTTCTTT CAIRKTQGEAFF TRBJ1-1 NA TRBV10-3 NA
TGTGCCAGCAGCCAAATCGGCGGGCTTAGCACAGATACGCAGTATTTT CASSQIGGLSTDTQYF TRBJ2-3 NA TRBV3-1/TRBV3-2 NA
TGTGCCAGCAGCCGAACCGGACAGGTAACCTACGAGCAGTACTTC CASSRTGQVTYEQYF TRBJ2-7 NA TRBV7-9 TRBD1
TGTGCCAGCAGCTTAAGGGGGACAGGGGGTGGAGAAGCTTTCTTT CASSLRGTGGGEAFF TRBJ1-1 NA TRBV11-2 TRBD1
TGTGCCATCAGGCAGTGGGGAAGGAAGTTGCGGGGTGAAAAACTGTTTTTT CAIRQWGRKLRGEKLFF TRBJ1-4 NA TRBV10-3 NA
TGTGCCACCACAGGGGTTGGAAACACCATATATTTT CATTGVGNTIYF TRBJ1-3 NA TRBV6-5 TRBD1
TGTGCCAGCAGCAAGGGACTAGCGGGCTACGAGCAGTACTTC CASSKGLAGYEQYF TRBJ2-7 NA TRBV7-3 TRBD2
TGCGCCAGCAGCTTGGGACAGGGGCGACAAGAGACCCAGTACTTC CASSLGQGRQETQYF TRBJ2-5 once TRBV5-1 TRBD1
TGTGCCAGCAGCGCCGACAGGGGGCAGTACGAGCAGTACTTC CASSADRGQYEQYF TRBJ2-7 NA TRBV13 TRBD1
TGTGCCAGTAGTATTGGAGGACAGCCCGTCGAGCAGTACTTC CASSIGGQPVEQYF TRBJ2-7 NA TRBV19 NA
TGTGCCAGCAGCTCTCGGACAGGGGGAATCCCTAACTATGGCTACACCTTC CASSSRTGGIPNYGYTF TRBJ1-2 NA TRBV13 TRBD1
TGTGCCAGCAGTCCGGGACAGGGCTTTAGAGACTCCTTC CASSPGQGFRDSF TRBJ1-2 NA TRBV2 TRBD1
TGTGCCAGTAGTTTAAGAGGTAATTCCGTGCCCCTCCACTTT CASSLRGNSVPLHF TRBJ1-6 few TRBV19 NA
TGTGCCAGTAGTATAAAAGGGACACCGCTTTCCTACGAGCAGTACTTC CASSIKGTPLSYEQYF TRBJ2-7 NA TRBV19 NA
TGTGCCAGCAGTGAATATCTTAATGAAGCTTTCTTT CASSEYLNEAFF TRBJ1-1 NA TRBV6-1 NA
TGTGCCAGCAGCTGGGACATCGGAAATAATTCACCCCTCCACTTT CASSWDIGNNSPLHF TRBJ1-6 NA TRBV7-3 NA
TGTGCCAGCAGTTTATCGACACCTTCCTACAATGAGCAGTTCTTC CASSLSTPSYNEQFF TRBJ2-1 NA TRBV27 NA
TGCGCCAGCAGCCAAGGACACGGTAGTTCCTACGAGCAGTACTTC CASSQGHGSSYEQYF TRBJ2-7 NA TRBV4-1 NA
TGTGCCAGCAGTTACTCGAGAGGGAGAAACACCATATATTTT CASSYSRGRNTIYF TRBJ1-3 few TRBV6-6 NA
TGTGCCACGACGGGACAGGGGCCCAACTATGGCTACACCTTC CATTGQGPNYGYTF TRBJ1-2 NA TRBV10-3 TRBD1
TGTGCCAGCAGCGTAGGGGCCATTCCCACTGAAGCTTTCTTT CASSVGAIPTEAFF TRBJ1-1 NA TRBV9 NA
TGTGCCAGCAGCCAGATTGGGCCGGAAGCTTTCTTT CASSQIGPEAFF TRBJ1-1 NA TRBV11-2 NA
TGTGCCAGCAGCTTTAGACTGAGATACAATGAGCAGTTCTTC CASSFRLRYNEQFF TRBJ2-1 NA TRBV5-5 NA
TGTGCCAGAAGACCGGGACTAGCGGGGAGCCGACCTAACACAGATACGCAGTATTTT CARRPGLAGSRPNTDTQYF TRBJ2-3 NA TRBV7-9 TRBD2
TGCGCCAGCAGTGAGGGGAGGGTAGCAGCGGAAAAACTGTTTTTT CASSEGRVAAEKLFF TRBJ1-4 once TRBV10-2 NA
TGTGCCTTACAGAGTGAGGGTTGGGCCTACGAGCAGTACTTC CALQSEGWAYEQYF TRBJ2-7 NA TRBV30 NA
TGTGCCAGCAGCGCCGAGACAGTTCTGAACACTGAAGCTTTCTTT CASSAETVLNTEAFF TRBJ1-1 NA TRBV9 NA
TGTGCCATCAGTAGAGGGGGGAACACTGAAGCTTTCTTT CAISRGGNTEAFF TRBJ1-1 NA TRBV10-3 NA
TGTGCCAGCAGCTCCAGACTAGCGGGGGGGTCCAAGGCAATCACAGATACGCAGTATTTT CASSSRLAGGSKAITDTQYF TRBJ2-3 NA TRBV9 TRBD2
TGTGCCACAAGGCTGGGACAGTCCTACGAGCAGTACTTC CATRLGQSYEQYF TRBJ2-7 NA TRBV19 TRBD1
TGCGCCAGCAGCTGGGACAGTCCCTACGAGCAGTACTTC CASSWDSPYEQYF TRBJ2-7 once TRBV5-1 TRBD1
TGTGCCAGCAGCCAAGCTGGCAGTGAAAAACTGTTTTTT CASSQAGSEKLFF TRBJ1-4 NA TRBV3-1/TRBV3-2 NA
TGTGCCATCAGTGAGTTCGGACATGGAAGCACAGATACGCAGTATTTT CAISEFGHGSTDTQYF TRBJ2-3 few TRBV10-3 NA
TGTGCCAGCTCACCGTCGCCAGGACAGGGGGCTCCGGGAAACACCATATATTTT CASSPSPGQGAPGNTIYF TRBJ1-3 many TRBV18 TRBD1
TGCGCCAGCAGCCGTACCGGGACAGGGTACGAGCAGTACTTC CASSRTGTGYEQYF TRBJ2-7 NA TRBV5-1 TRBD1
TGTGCCAGCAGTACCGAACAGGAGCGAGGCTACACCTTC CASSTEQERGYTF TRBJ1-2 NA TRBV6-2/TRBV6-3 NA
TGTGCCAGCTCACCCTCCAGCGGGGGTGGGGATACGCAGTATTTT CASSPSSGGGDTQYF TRBJ2-3 few TRBV18 TRBD2
TGCGCCAGCAGCTTCGCCGGGACAGGGATATTGTTTGACGAGCAGTACTTC CASSFAGTGILFDEQYF TRBJ2-7 NA TRBV5-1 TRBD1
TGTGCCACCAGTGAGCCTCAGCGGGGGACAAGATACAATGAGCAGTTCTTC CATSEPQRGTRYNEQFF TRBJ2-1 NA TRBV24-1 TRBD2
TGTGCCAGCAGCGCCCGACTAGCGGCAACAGACGGGGAGCTGTTTTTT CASSARLAATDGELFF TRBJ2-2 NA TRBV7-3 TRBD2
TGTGCCAGCAGGCCCGGGGGACAGGGACGGGACACCATATATTTT CASRPGGQGRDTIYF TRBJ1-3 NA TRBV7-8 TRBD1
TGTGCCAGTAGTATAGCAGCGGGCTACGAGCAGTACTTC CASSIAAGYEQYF TRBJ2-7 NA TRBV19 NA
TGTGCCCGCAATCGGGGGTTTGGAACAGATACGCAGTATTTT CARNRGFGTDTQYF TRBJ2-3 NA TRBV30 NA
TGTGCCAGCAGGGCCCGGGCCGAGGGAAAACTGTTTTTT CASRARAEGKLFF TRBJ1-4 once TRBV7-8 NA
TGTGCCAGCAGCAGGGCGGGGTCCCAAGAGACCCAGTACTTC CASSRAGSQETQYF TRBJ2-5 NA TRBV11-3 NA
TGTGCCAGCTCACCTACACCGGGACAGGGTTTCTACGAGCAGTACTTC CASSPTPGQGFYEQYF TRBJ2-7 NA TRBV18 TRBD1
TGTGCCAGCAGCTTAAACCGCCAGGGGGGTGGTACCCCCTATGGCTACACCTTC CASSLNRQGGGTPYGYTF TRBJ1-2 few TRBV7-2 TRBD1
TGTGCCAGCAGTCGCTTACCGGGACAGGGTAATATGGCCTACGAGCAGTACTTC CASSRLPGQGNMAYEQYF TRBJ2-7 NA TRBV7-8 TRBD1
TGTGCCAGCAGTTTCCCGGGACAGTTTAACTATGGCTACACCTTC CASSFPGQFNYGYTF TRBJ1-2 NA TRBV6-2/TRBV6-3 TRBD1
TGCGCCAGCAGTGATATGGCGGGGGGCACGGAGACCCAGTACTTC CASSDMAGGTETQYF TRBJ2-5 few TRBV10-1 TRBD2
TGTGCCAGCACCAGGGAGGGTCAGCGGCCCCAGCATTTT CASTREGQRPQHF TRBJ1-5 NA TRBV2 NA
TGTGCCATCAGTGCAGGGGTGGCCTACAATGAGCAGTTCTTC CAISAGVAYNEQFF TRBJ2-1 NA TRBV10-3 NA
TGTGCCATCAGTGAGTCGGGACAGGATTCCTATGGCTACACCTTC CAISESGQDSYGYTF TRBJ1-2 NA TRBV10-3 TRBD1
TGTGCCAGCAGTTACTCGGGCAGGGGGGACTATGGCTACACCTTC CASSYSGRGDYGYTF TRBJ1-2 NA TRBV6-5 TRBD1